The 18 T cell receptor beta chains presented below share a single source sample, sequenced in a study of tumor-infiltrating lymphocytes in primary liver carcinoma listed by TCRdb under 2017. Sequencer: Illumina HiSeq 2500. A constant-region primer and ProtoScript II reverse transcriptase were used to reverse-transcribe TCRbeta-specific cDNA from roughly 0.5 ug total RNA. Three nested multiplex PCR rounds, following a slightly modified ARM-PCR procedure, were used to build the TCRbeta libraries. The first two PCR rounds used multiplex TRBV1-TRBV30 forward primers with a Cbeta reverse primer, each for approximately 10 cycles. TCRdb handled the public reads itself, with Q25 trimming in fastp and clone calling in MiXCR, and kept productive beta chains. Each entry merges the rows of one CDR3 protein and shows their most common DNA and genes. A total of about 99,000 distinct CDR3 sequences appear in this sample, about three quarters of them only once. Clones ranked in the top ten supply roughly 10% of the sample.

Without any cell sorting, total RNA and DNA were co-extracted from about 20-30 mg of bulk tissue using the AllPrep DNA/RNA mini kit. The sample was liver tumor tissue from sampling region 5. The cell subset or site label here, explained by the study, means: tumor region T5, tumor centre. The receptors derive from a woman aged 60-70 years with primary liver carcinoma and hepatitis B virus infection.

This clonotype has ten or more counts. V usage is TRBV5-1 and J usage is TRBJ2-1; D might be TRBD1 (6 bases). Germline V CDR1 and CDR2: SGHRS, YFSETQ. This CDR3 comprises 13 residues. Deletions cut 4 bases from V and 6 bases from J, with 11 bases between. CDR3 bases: TGCGCCAGCAGCAACGGACAGCTCAATGAGCAGTTCTTC. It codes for CASSNGQLNEQFF.

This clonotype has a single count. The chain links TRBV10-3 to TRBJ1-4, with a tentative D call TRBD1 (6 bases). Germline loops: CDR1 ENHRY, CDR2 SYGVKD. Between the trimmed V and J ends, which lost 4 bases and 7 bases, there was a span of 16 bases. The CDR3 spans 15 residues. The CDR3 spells CAISAKGGAVEKLFF. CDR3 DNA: TGTGCCATCAGTGCCAAGGGGGGAGCTGTTGAAAAACTGTTTTTT.

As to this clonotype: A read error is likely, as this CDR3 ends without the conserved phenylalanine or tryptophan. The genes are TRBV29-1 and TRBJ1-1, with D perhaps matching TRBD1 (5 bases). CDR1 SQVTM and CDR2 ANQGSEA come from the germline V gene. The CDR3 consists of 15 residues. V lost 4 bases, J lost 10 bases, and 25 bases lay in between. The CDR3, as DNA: TGCAGCGTTGTCGGGCAGGTAGGGGTTGTTGGTGGAGCTTTCTAT. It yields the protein CSVVGQVGVVGGAFY.

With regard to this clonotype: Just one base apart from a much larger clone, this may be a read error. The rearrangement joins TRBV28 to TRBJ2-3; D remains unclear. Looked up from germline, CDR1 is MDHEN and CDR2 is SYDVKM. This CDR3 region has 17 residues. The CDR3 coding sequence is TGTGCCAGCAGTTTCCTAAGCTTAAAGGTGGCCCCAGATACGAAGTATTTT. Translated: CASSFLSLKVAPDTKYF.

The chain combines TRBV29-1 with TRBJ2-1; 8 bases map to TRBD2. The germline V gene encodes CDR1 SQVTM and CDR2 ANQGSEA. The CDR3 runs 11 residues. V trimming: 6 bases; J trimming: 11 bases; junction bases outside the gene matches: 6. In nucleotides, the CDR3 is TGCAGCGTGTGGACGGGAGGGAAGCAGTTCTTC. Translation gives CSVWTGGKQFF.

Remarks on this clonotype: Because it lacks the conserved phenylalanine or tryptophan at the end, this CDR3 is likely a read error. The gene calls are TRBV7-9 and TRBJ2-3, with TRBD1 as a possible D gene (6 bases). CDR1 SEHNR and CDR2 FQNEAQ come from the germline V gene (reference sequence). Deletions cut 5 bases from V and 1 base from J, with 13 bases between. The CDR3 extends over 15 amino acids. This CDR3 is CASSVRDTRTDTQYL. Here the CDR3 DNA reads TGTGCCAGCAGCGTCCGGGACACCCGCACAGATACGCAGTATCTT.

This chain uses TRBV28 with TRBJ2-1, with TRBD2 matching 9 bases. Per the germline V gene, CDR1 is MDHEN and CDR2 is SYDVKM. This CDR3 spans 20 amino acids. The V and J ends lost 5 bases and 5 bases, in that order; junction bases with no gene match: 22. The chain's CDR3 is CASSPGTSWRGYPSHNEQFF. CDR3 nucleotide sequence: TGTGCCAGCAGTCCGGGGACTAGCTGGAGGGGGTACCCATCACACAATGAGCAGTTCTTC.

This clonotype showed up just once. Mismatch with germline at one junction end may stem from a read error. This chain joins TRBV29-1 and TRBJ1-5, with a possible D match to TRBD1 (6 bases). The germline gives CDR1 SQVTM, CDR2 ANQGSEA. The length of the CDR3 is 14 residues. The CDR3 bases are TGCAGTGTTGAAAAACAGGGTGCCAATCAGTCCCAGCATTTT. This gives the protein CSVEKQGANQSQHF.

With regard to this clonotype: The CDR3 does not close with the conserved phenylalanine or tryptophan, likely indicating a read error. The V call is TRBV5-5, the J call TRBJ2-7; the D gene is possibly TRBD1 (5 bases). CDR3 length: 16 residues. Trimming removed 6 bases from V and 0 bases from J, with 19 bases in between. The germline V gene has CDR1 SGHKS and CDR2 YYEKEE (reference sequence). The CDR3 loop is CASTLTGSELSYEQYL. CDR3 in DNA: TGTGCCAGCACCCTAACAGGTTCAGAGCTCTCCTACGAGCAGTACTTA.

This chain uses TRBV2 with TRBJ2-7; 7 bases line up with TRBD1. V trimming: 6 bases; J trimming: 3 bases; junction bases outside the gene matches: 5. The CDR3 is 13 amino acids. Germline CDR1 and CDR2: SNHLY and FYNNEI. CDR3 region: CASRGTGVYEQYF. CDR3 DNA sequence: TGTGCCAGCAGAGGCACAGGGGTCTACGAGCAGTACTTC. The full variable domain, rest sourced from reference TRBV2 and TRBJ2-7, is EPEVTQTPSHQVTQMGQEVILRCVPISNHLYFYWYRQILGQKVEFLVSFYNNEISEKSEIFDDQFSVERPDGSNFTLKIRSTKLEDSAMYFCASRGTGVYEQYFGPGTRLTVT.

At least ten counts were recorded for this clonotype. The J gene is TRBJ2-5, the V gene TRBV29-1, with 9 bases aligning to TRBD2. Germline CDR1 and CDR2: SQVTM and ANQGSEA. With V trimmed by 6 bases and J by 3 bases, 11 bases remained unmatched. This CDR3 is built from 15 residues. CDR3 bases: TGCAGCGTAGCCGTCCGGACTAGCGCTGAAGAGACCCAGTACTTC. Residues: CSVAVRTSAEETQYF. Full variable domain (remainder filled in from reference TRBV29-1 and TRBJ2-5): SAVISQKPSRDICQRGTSLTIQCQVDSQVTMMFWYRQQPGQSLTLIATANQGSEATYESGFVIDKFPISRPNLTFSTLTVSNMSPEDSSIYLCSVAVRTSAEETQYFGPGTRLLVL.

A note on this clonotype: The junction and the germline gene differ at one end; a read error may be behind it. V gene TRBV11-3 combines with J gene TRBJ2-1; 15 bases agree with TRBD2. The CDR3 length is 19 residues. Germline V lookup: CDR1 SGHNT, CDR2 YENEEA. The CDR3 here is CACSAGQGGLAGGFNEQFF. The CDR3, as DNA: TGTGCCTGCAGCGCCGGACAGGGCGGACTAGCGGGAGGGTTCAATGAGCAGTTCTTC.

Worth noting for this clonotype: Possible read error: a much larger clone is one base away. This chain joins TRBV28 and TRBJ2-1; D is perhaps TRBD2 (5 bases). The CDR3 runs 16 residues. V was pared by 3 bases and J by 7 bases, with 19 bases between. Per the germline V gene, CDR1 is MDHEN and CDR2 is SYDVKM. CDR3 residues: CASSFPAIRGWNEQFF. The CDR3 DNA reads TGTGCCAGCAGTTTCCCCGCAATACGGGGTTGGAATGAGCAGTTCTTC.

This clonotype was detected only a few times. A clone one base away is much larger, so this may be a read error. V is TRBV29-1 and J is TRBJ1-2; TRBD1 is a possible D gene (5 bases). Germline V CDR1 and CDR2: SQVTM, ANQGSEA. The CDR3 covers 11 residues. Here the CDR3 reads CSVDSSYDYTF. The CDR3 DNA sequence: TGCAGCGTCGACAGTAGCTATGACTACACCTTC.

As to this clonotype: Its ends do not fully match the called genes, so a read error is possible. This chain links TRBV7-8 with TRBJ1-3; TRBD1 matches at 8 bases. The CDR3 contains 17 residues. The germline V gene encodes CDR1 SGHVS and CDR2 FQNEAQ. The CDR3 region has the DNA TGTGCCAGCAGCCCTAGGGACGACAGGGGCCGAAGAAATACCATATATTTT. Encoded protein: CASSPRDDRGRRNTIYF. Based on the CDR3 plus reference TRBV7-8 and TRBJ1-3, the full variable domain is GAGVSQSPRYKVAKRGQDVALRCDPISGHVSLFWYQQALGQGPEFLTYFQNEAQLDKSGLPSDRFFAERPEGSVSTLKIQRTQQEDSAVYLCASSPRDDRGRRNTIYFGEGSWLTVV.

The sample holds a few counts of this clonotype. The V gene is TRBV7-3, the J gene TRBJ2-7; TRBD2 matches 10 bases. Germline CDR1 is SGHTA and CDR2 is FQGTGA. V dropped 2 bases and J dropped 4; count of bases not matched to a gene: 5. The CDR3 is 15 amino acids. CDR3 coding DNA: TGTGCCAGCAGCTTATTTAGCGGGAGGATGTACGAGCAGTACTTC. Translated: CASSLFSGRMYEQYF. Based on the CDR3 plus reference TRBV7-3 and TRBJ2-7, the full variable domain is GAGVSQTPSNKVTEKGKYVELRCDPISGHTALYWYRQSLGQGPEFLIYFQGTGAADDSGLPNDRFFAVRPEGSVSTLKIQRTERGDSAVYLCASSLFSGRMYEQYFGPGTRLTVT.

Written as DNA, the CDR3 is TGTGCCAGCAGCTCCGGGACTATTACCACAGATACGCAGCATTTT. The encoded protein is CASSSGTITTDTQHF. The chain couples TRBV11-2 to TRBJ2-3; D might be TRBD1 (5 bases). The assigned J gene may be wrong: the sequence end matches TRBJ1-5 better. This CDR3 is 15 amino acids long. CDR1 is SGHAT and CDR2 is FQNNGV in the germline V gene.

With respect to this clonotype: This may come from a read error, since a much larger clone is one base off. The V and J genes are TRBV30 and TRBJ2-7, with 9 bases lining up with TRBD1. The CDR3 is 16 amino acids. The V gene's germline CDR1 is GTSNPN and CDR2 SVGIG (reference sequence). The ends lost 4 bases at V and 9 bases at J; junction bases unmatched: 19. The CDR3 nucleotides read TGTGCCTGGATGGCGAAATCCGGGACAGGGAATGTTGGGCAGTACTTC. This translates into CAWMAKSGTGNVGQYF.